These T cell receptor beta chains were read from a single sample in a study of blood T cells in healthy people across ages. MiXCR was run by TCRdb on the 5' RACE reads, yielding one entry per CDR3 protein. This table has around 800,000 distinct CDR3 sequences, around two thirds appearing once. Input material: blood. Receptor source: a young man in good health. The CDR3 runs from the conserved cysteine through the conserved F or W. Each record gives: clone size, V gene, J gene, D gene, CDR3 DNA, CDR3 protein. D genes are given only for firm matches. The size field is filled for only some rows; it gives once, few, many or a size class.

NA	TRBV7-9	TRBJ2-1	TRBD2	TGTACCAGCAGCAAGACTAGCGGGGGGAAGGAGCAGTTCTTC	CTSSKTSGGKEQFF
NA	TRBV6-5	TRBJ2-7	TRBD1	TGTGCCAGCAGTTACAAGGGACAGTTCGCCTCCTACGAGCAGTACTTC	CASSYKGQFASYEQYF
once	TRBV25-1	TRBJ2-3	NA	TGTGCCAGCAGTGCCCTTGCTCGGCCAGATACGCAGTATTTT	CASSALARPDTQYF
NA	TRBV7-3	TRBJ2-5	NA	TGTGCCAGCAGCTTCGGGGGTCCGAACAATGAGCAGTACTTC	CASSFGGPNNEQYF
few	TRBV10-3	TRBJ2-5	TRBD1	TGTGCCATCAGCCAAGGACAGGGTTGGGGAGAGACCCAGTACTTC	CAISQGQGWGETQYF
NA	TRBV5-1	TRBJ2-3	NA	TGCGCCAGCAGCTTGGATGGGACCCACACAGATACGCAGTATTTT	CASSLDGTHTDTQYF
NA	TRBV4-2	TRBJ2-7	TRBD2	TGTGCCAGCAGCCAAGAGGTTAGCGGGGCCTACGAGCAGTACTTC	CASSQEVSGAYEQYF
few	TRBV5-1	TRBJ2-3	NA	TGCGCCAGCAGCGAGACCCACAGGGTCAACCCAGATACGCAGTATTTT	CASSETHRVNPDTQYF
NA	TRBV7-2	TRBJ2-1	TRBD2	TGTGCCAGCAGCTCGGGACTAGCGGAAAATGAGCAGTTCTTC	CASSSGLAENEQFF
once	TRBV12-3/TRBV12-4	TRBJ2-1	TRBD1	TGTGCCAGCACCCTCGGACAGGGCAATGAGCAGTTCTTC	CASTLGQGNEQFF
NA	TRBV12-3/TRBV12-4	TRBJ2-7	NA	TGTGCCAGCAGTTTGGAGGCGAGCTCCTACGAGCAGTACTTC	CASSLEASSYEQYF
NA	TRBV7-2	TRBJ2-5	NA	TGTGCCAGCAGCTTATCCCGGACCCGTCAAGAGACCCAGTACTTC	CASSLSRTRQETQYF
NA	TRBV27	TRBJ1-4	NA	TGTGCCAGCAGTCCACTCATAGACCTGGGGGAAAAACTGTTTTTT	CASSPLIDLGEKLFF
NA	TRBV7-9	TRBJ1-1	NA	TGTGCCAGCCTTCCCGCGAAACTGAACACTGAAGCTTTCTTT	CASLPAKLNTEAFF
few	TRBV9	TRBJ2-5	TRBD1	TGTGCCAGCAGCCCCGAGGCAGGGGGTTACAATGAGCAGTACTTC	CASSPEAGGYNEQYF
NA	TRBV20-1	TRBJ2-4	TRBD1	TGCAGTGCCGGGGACAGGGGAAAGATCAGAGCCAAAAACATTCAGTACTTC	CSAGDRGKIRAKNIQYF
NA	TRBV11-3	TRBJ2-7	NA	TGTGCCAGCAGCCGCAGACCGGGGGAGTCCTACGAGCAGTACTTC	CASSRRPGESYEQYF
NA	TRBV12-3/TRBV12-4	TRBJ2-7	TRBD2	TGTGCCAGCAGTTTAGTGTCTAGCGGGGCCCTCTTCTACGAGCAGTACTTC	CASSLVSSGALFYEQYF
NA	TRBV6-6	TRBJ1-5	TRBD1	TGTGCCAGCAGTTACGGGACAGGGGGCTATGGCAATCAGCCCCAGCATTTT	CASSYGTGGYGNQPQHF
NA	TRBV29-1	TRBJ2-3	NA	TGCAGCGCCGAGTCGGTGTTCACAGATACGCAGTATTTT	CSAESVFTDTQYF
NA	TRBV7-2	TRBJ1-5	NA	TGTGCCAGCAGTTATACCGGGCCCACGGGGCAGCCCCAGCATTTT	CASSYTGPTGQPQHF
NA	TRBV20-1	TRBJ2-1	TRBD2	TGCAGTGCCACAGCGGGGGGCCTCTACAGTGAGCAGTTCTTC	CSATAGGLYSEQFF
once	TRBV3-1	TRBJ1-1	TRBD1	TGTGCCAGCAGCCAGTCAGACAGGGGAACGACTGAAGCTTTCTTT	CASSQSDRGTTEAFF